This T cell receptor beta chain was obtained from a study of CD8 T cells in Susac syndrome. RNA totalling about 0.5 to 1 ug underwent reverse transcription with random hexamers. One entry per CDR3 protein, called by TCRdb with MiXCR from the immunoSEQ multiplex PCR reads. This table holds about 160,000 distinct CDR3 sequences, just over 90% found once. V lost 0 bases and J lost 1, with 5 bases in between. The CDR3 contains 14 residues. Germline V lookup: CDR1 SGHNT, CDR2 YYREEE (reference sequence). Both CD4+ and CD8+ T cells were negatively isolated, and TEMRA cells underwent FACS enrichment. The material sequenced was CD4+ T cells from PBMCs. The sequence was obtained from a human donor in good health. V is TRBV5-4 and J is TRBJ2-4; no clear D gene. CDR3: CASSLEEAKNIQYF. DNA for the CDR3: TGTGCCAGCAGCTTGGAGGAGGCCAAAAACATTCAGTACTTC.